This TCR beta chain was sequenced for a study of beta chain features in type 1 diabetes. Expressed TCRB transcripts were sequenced because the isolated RNA had all been reverse transcribed beforehand. Sequencing used immunoSEQ multiplex PCR; TCRdb keeps in-frame clones, though not all of them. This sample has 200,000 to 250,000 clones, with about 26% found just once. At least ten counts were recorded for this clone. This CDR3 is built from 16 residues. Germline loops: CDR1 SGHTA, CDR2 FQGNSA. J lost 2 bases, V lost 5 bases, and 6 bases had no gene match. This chain links TRBV7-2 with TRBJ2-3; TRBD2 matches at 11 bases. The sequencing sample was made of central memory CD4+ T cells from blood. This receptor was identified in a man aged 30-40 years in good health. The CDR3 sequence: CASSATSGTPTDTQYF. The CDR3 bases are TGTGCCAGCAGCGCGACTAGCGGGACCCCCACAGATACGCAGTATTTT.